Only one count was recorded for the clone carrying this T cell receptor (beta chain). The germline gives CDR1 LNHDA, CDR2 SQIVND (reference sequence). With V trimmed by 5 bases and J by 3 bases, 6 bases remained unmatched. This CDR3 has 15 amino acids. Clones were read by immunoSEQ multiplex PCR, and TCRdb kept only the in-frame ones, dropping some. The sample has some 120,000 clones, approximately 74% seen once. This sample stems from a study of blood T cell repertoires in COVID-19. Study overall: The samples span acute and convalescent COVID-19 from the United States, Italy and Spain. The cDNA or gDNA used as material had been derived from T cells, B-cell-depleted T cells, or PBMCs.

Seattle's enrolled individuals joined amid active infection and were then monitored longitudinally. The receptor was derived from a man older than 75 with COVID-19, enrolled during active disease. The rearrangement joins TRBV19 to TRBJ2-1; 8 positions agree with TRBD2. The material sequenced was peripheral blood. This chain's CDR3 is CASSLAGGIYNEQFF. CDR3 bases: TGTGCCAGTAGTTTGGCGGGAGGAATCTACAATGAGCAGTTCTTC.